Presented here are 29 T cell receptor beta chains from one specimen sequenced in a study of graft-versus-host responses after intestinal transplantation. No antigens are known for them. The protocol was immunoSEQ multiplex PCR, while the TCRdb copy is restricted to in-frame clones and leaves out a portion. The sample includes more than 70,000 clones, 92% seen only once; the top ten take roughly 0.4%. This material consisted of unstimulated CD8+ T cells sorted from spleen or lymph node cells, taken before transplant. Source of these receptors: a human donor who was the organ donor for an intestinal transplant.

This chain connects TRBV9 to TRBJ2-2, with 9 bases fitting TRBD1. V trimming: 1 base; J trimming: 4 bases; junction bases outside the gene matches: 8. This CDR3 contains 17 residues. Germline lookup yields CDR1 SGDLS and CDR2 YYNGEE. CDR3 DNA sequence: TGTGCCAGCAGCGTACCCTCTACAGGGGGCTTCACCGGGGAGCTGTTTTTT. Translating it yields CASSVPSTGGFTGELFF. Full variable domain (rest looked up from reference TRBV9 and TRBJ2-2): DSGVTQTPKHLITATGQRVTLRCSPRSGDLSVYWYQQSLDQGLQFLIQYYNGEERAKGNILERFSAQQFPDLHSELNLSSLELGDSALYFCASSVPSTGGFTGELFFGEGSRLTVL.

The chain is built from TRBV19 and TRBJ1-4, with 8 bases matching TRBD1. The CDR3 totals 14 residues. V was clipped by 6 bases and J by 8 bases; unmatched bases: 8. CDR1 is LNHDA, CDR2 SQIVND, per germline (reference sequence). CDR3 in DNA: TGTGCCAGTAGCCTGGGACAGGTTGGCGAAAAACTGTTTTTT. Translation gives CASSLGQVGEKLFF.

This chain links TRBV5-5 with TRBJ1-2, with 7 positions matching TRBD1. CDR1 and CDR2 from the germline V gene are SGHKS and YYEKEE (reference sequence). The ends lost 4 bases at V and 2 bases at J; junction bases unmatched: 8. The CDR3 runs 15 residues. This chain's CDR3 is CASSLRLTGNYGYTF. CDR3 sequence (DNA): TGTGCCAGCAGCCTAAGACTGACAGGGAACTATGGCTACACCTTC.

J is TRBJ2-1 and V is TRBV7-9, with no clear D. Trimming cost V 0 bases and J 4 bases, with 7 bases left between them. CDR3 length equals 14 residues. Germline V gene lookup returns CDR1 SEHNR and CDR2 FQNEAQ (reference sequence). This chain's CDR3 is CASSLAARYNEQFF. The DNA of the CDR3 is TGTGCCAGCAGCTTAGCGGCTAGATACAATGAGCAGTTCTTC.

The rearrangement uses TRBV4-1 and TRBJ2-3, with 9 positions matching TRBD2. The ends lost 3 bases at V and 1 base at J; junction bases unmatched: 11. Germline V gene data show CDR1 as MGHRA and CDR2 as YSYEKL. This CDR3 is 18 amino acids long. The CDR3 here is CASSHNGGGGAGTDTQYF. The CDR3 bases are TGCGCCAGCAGCCATAACGGCGGCGGGGGGGCAGGCACAGATACGCAGTATTTT.

The DNA of the CDR3 is TGTGCCAGCAGCTTATCCAGTCAGGGCGGGACAGGAGGCTATGGCTACACCTTC. Translating it yields CASSLSSQGGTGGYGYTF. The rearrangement uses TRBV7-9 and TRBJ1-2; the match to TRBD1 covers 8 bases. This CDR3 contains 18 residues. Germline V gives CDR1 SEHNR, CDR2 FQNEAQ (reference sequence). The junction had 15 bases not matched to a gene; V was cut back by 2 bases and J by 4 bases.

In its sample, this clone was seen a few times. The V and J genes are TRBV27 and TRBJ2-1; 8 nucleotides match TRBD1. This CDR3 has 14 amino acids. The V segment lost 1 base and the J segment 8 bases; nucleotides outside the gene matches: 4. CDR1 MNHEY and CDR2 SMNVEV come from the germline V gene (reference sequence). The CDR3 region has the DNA TGTGCCAGCAGTTTATTCCAGGGGGCCTATGAGCAGTTCTTC. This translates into CASSLFQGAYEQFF.

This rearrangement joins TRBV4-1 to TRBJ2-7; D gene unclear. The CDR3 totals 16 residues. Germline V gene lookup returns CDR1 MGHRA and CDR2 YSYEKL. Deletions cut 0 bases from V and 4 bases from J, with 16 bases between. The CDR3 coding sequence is TGCGCCAGCAGCCAAGATAGTATTGCAGGTGGTTACGAGCAGTACTTC. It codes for CASSQDSIAGGYEQYF.

The CDR3 DNA sequence: TGTGCCAGCAGCAGGGGTAATGAGCAGTTCTTC. Its protein is CASSRGNEQFF. The chain is built from TRBV6-5 and TRBJ2-1; tentative D call: TRBD1 (6 bases). The germline CDR1 and CDR2 sequences are MNHEY and SVGAGI. The CDR3 extends over 11 amino acids. V gave up 6 bases and J gave up 7 bases, with 7 bases separating them.

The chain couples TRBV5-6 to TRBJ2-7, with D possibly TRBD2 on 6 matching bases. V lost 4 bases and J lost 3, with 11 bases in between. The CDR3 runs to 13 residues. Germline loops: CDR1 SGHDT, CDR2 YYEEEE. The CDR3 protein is CASSPGSFYEQYF. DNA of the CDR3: TGTGCCAGCAGCCCCGGGAGTTTCTACGAGCAGTACTTC.

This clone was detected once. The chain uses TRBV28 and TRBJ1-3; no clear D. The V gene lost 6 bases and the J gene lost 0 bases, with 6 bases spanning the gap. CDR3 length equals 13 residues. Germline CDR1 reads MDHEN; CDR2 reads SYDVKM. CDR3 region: CASRRHSGNTIYF. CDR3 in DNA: TGTGCCAGCAGAAGACACTCTGGAAACACCATATATTTT.

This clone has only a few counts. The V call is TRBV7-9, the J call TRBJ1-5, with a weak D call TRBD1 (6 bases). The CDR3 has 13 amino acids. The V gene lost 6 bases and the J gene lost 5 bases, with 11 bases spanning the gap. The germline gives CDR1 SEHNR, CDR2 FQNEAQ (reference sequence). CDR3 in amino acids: CASRRGQYQPQHF. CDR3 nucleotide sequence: TGTGCCAGCAGGAGGGGACAATATCAGCCCCAGCATTTT.

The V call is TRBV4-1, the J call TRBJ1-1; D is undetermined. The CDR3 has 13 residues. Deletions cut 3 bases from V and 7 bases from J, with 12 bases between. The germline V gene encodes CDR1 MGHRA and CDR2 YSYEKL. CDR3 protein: CASSHSGVNEAFF. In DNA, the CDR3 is TGCGCCAGCAGCCATTCGGGTGTAAATGAAGCTTTCTTT.

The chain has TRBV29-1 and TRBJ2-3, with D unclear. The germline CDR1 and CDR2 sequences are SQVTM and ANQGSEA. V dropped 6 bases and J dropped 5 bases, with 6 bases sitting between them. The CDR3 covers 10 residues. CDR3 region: CSVELDTQYF. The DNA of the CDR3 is TGCAGCGTGGAGTTAGATACGCAGTATTTT.

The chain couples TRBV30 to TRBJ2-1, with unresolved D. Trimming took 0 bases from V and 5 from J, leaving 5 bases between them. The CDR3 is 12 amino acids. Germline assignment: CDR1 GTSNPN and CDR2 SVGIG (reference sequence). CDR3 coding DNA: TGTGCCTGGAGTGTTACGGACAATGAGCAGTTCTTC. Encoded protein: CAWSVTDNEQFF. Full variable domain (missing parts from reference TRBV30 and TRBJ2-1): SQTIHQWPATLVQPVGSPLSLECTVEGTSNPNLYWYRQAAGRGLQLLFYSVGIGQISSEVPQNLSASRPQDRQFILSSKKLLLSDSGFYLCAWSVTDNEQFFGPGTRLTVL.

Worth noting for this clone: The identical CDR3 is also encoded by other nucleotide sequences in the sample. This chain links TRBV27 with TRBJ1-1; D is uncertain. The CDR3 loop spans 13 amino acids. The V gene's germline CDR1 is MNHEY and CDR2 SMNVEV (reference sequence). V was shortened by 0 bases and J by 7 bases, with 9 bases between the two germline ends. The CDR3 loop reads CASSLSSRVEAFF. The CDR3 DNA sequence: TGTGCCAGCAGTTTATCGAGCCGGGTTGAAGCTTTCTTT.

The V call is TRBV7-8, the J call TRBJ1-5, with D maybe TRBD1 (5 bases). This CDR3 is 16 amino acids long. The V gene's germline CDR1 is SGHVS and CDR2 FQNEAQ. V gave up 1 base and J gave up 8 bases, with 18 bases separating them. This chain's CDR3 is CASSLGVSRGGEPQHF. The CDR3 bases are TGTGCCAGCAGCTTAGGGGTCTCGAGGGGCGGGGAGCCCCAGCATTTT.

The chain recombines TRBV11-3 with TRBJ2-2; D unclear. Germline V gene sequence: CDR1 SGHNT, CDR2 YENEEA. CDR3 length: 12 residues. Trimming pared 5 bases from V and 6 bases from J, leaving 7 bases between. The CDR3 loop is CASSPYSGELFF. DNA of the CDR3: TGTGCCAGCAGCCCTTATTCCGGGGAGCTGTTTTTT.

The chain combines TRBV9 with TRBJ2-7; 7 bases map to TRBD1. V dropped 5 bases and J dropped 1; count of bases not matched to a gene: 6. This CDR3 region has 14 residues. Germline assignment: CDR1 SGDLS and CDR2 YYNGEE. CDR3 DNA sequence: TGTGCCAGCAGTTATAGGACAGGTTCCTACGAGCAGTACTTC. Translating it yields CASSYRTGSYEQYF.

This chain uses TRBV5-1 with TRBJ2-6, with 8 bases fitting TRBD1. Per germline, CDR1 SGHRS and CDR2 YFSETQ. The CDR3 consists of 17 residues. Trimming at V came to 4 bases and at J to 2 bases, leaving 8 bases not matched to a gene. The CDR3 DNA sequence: TGCGCCAGCAGCCTGACAGGGGTACGCCCTGGGGCCAACGTCCTGACTTTC. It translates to CASSLTGVRPGANVLTF.

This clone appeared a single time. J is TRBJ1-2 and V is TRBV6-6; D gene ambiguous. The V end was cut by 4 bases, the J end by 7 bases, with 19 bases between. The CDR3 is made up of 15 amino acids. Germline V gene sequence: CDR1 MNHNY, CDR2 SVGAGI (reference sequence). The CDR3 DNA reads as TGTGCCAGCAGTTCCCCGCGTCCCTTGGGGAGTGGCTACACCTTC. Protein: CASSSPRPLGSGYTF.

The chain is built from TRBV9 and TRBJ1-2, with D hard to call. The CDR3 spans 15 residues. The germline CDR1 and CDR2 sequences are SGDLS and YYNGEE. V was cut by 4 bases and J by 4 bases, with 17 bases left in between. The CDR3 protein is CASSWGTEGSYGYTF. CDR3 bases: TGTGCCAGCAGCTGGGGAACCGAGGGCTCCTATGGCTACACCTTC.

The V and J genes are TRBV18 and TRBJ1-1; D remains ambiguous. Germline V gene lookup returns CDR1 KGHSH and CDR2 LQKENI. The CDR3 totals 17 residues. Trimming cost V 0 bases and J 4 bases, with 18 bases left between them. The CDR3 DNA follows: TGTGCCAGCTCACCACCATTGCCGAATCCGCAGGTCACTGAAGCTTTCTTT. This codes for CASSPPLPNPQVTEAFF.

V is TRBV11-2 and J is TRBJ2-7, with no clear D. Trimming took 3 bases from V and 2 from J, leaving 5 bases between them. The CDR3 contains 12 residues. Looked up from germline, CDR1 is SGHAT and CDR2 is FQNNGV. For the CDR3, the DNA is TGTGCCAGCAGCTTTTCGGCCTACGAGCAGTACTTC. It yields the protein CASSFSAYEQYF.

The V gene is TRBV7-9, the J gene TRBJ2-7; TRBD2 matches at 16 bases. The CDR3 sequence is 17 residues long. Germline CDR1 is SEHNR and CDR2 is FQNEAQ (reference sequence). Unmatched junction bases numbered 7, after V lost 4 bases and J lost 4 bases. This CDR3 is CASSSGTSGGAWYEQYF. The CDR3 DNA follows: TGTGCCAGCAGCTCCGGGACTAGCGGGGGGGCCTGGTACGAGCAGTACTTC. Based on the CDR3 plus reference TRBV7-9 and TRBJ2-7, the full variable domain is DTGVSQNPRHKITKRGQNVTFRCDPISEHNRLYWYRQTLGQGPEFLTYFQNEAQLEKSRLLSDRFSAERPKGSFSTLEIQRTEQGDSAMYLCASSSGTSGGAWYEQYFGPGTRLTVT.

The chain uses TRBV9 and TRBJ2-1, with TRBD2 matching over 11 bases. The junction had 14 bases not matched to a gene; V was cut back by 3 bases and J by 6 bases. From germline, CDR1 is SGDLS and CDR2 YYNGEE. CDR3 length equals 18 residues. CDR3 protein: CASSAEGLTSGGLNEQFF. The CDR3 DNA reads TGTGCCAGCAGCGCCGAGGGGCTTACTAGCGGGGGCCTCAATGAGCAGTTCTTC. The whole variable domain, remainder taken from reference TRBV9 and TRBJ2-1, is DSGVTQTPKHLITATGQRVTLRCSPRSGDLSVYWYQQSLDQGLQFLIQYYNGEERAKGNILERFSAQQFPDLHSELNLSSLELGDSALYFCASSAEGLTSGGLNEQFFGPGTRLTVL.

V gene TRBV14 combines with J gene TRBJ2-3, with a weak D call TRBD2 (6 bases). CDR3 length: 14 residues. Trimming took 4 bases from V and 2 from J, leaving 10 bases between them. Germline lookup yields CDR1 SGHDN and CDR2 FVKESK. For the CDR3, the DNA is TGTGCCAGCAGCCCGCTAGCGAACACAGATACGCAGTATTTT. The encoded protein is CASSPLANTDTQYF.

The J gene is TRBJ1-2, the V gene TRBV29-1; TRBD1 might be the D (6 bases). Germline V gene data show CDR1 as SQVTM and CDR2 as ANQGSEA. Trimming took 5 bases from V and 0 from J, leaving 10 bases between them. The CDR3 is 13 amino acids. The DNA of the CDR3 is TGCAGCGTTAGACAGGCCTCTAACTATGGCTACACCTTC. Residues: CSVRQASNYGYTF.

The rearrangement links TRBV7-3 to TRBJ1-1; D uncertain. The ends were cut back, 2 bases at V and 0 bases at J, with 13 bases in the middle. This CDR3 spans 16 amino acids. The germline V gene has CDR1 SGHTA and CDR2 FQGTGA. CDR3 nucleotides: TGTGCCAGCAGCTTAGGGCCGCCGGCAATGAACACTGAAGCTTTCTTT. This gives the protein CASSLGPPAMNTEAFF.